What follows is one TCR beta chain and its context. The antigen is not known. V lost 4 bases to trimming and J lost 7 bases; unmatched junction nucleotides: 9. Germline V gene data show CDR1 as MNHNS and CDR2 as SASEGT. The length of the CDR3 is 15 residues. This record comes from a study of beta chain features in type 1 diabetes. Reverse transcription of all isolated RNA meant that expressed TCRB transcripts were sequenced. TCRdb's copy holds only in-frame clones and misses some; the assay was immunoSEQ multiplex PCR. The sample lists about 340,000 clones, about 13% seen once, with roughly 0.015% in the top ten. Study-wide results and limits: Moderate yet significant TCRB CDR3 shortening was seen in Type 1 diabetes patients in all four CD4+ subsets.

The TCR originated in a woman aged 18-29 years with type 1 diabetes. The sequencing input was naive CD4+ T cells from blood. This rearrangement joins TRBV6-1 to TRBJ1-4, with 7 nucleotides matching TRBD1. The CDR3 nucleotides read TGTGCCAGCAGTGGTTTAGGGGGCCGAAGTGAAAAACTGTTTTTT. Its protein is CASSGLGGRSEKLFF.